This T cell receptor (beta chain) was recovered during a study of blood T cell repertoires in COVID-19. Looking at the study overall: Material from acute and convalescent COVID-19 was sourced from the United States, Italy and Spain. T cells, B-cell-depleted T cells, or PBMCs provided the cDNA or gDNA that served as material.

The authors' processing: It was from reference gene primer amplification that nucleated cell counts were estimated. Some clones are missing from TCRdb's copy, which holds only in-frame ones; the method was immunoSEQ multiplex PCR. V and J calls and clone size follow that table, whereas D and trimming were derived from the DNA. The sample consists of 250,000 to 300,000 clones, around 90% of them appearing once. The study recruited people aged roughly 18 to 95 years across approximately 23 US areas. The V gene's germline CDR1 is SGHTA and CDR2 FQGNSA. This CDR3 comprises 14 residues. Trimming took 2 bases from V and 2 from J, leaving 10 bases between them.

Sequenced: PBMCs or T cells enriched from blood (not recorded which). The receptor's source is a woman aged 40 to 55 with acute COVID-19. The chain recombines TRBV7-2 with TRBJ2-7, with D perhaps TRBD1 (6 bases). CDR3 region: CASSLFTGPYEQYF. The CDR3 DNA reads TGTGCCAGCAGCTTATTCACAGGGCCCTACGAGCAGTACTTC.